This entry lists 25 T cell receptor beta chains sequenced from one sample in a study of cytomegalovirus exposure and HLA in healthy donors. TCRdb keeps only in-frame clones here, not all; method: immunoSEQ multiplex PCR. Counted here are roughly 330,000 clones, about nine tenths occurring once; the ten biggest clones make up roughly 1.1%. The sequencing sample was made of PBMCs. These receptors were obtained from a woman in her twenties or thirties in good health and CMV-seropositive.

The chain recombines TRBV7-9 with TRBJ2-7; 13 bases are shared with TRBD2. This CDR3 is built from 17 residues. The J segment lost 0 bases and the V segment lost 5 bases, leaving 7 bases of the junction unmatched. CDR1 and CDR2 from the germline V gene are SEHNR and FQNEAQ (reference sequence). CDR3 sequence (DNA): TGTGCCAGCAGCCGGACTAGCGGGAGACGAAGCTCCTACGAGCAGTACTTC. Translating gives CASSRTSGRRSSYEQYF.

The chain joins TRBV6-5 to TRBJ2-5; 9 nucleotides align to TRBD1. The V gene end was trimmed by 2 bases and the J gene end by 5 bases; junction bases not matched to a gene: 6. The CDR3 consists of 15 residues. Germline CDR1 MNHEY, CDR2 SVGAGI. CDR3 residues: CASSYRTGAAETQYF. The CDR3 DNA follows: TGTGCCAGCAGTTACAGGACAGGGGCCGCGGAGACCCAGTACTTC.

V and J are TRBV28 and TRBJ1-5, with 10 bases matching TRBD1. CDR1 is MDHEN and CDR2 is SYDVKM in the germline V gene. The CDR3 is made up of 14 amino acids. With V trimmed by 6 bases and J by 5 bases, 4 bases remained unmatched. The CDR3 DNA reads TGTGCCAGCAGACCCGGGACAGGGGATCAGCCCCAGCATTTT. Protein product: CASRPGTGDQPQHF. The full variable domain, in which reference TRBV28 and TRBJ1-5 provide the parts outside the CDR3, is DVKVTQSSRYLVKRTGEKVFLECVQDMDHENMFWYRQDPGLGLRLIYFSYDVKMKEKGDIPEGYSVSREKKERFSLILESASTNQTSMYLCASRPGTGDQPQHFGDGTRLSIL.

This clone was detected a few times. This chain uses TRBV27 with TRBJ2-1; 7 bases match TRBD2. V lost 3 bases, J lost 4 bases, and 12 bases stayed unmatched. The CDR3 is 17 residues long. CDR1 is MNHEY and CDR2 is SMNVEV in the germline V gene (reference sequence). This CDR3 is CASSFFLADHPYNEQFF. Written as DNA, the CDR3 is TGTGCCAGCAGTTTCTTCCTAGCGGACCACCCTTACAATGAGCAGTTCTTC.

V and J are TRBV5-1 and TRBJ1-5; 7 bases fit TRBD1. The CDR3 has 14 amino acids. Germline lookup yields CDR1 SGHRS and CDR2 YFSETQ. V lost 5 bases, J lost 3 bases, and 5 bases stayed unmatched. This CDR3 is CASRRDSFNQPQHF. CDR3 nucleotide sequence: TGCGCCAGCAGAAGGGACAGTTTCAATCAGCCCCAGCATTTT.

The chain recombines TRBV2 with TRBJ1-3, with TRBD1 identical over 9 bases. Per the germline V gene, CDR1 is SNHLY and CDR2 is FYNNEI. This CDR3 has 14 amino acids. Losses at the gene ends were 8 bases for V and 9 bases for J; bases not matched to a gene: 11. This chain's CDR3 is CASFGTGPYGTIYF. CDR3 DNA sequence: TGTGCCAGCTTTGGGACAGGGCCTTATGGCACCATATATTTT.

The chain links TRBV7-9 to TRBJ2-5; 9 nucleotides agree with TRBD1. Trimming cost V 2 bases and J 5 bases; bases outside gene matches: 6. Germline V gene sequence: CDR1 SEHNR, CDR2 FQNEAQ (reference sequence). The CDR3 spans 15 residues. CDR3 bases: TGTGCCAGCAGCTTATGGGACAGGGCGGGGGAGACCCAGTACTTC. Encoded protein: CASSLWDRAGETQYF.

V is TRBV14 and J is TRBJ2-1; TRBD1 is a possible D gene (6 bases). Trimming removed 2 bases at V and 7 bases at J, with 18 bases between. The CDR3 extends over 16 amino acids. Germline CDR1 reads SGHDN; CDR2 reads FVKESK. The DNA for the CDR3 is TGTGCCAGCAGCCAATATGCACAGGGTACGTGGAATGAGCAGTTCTTC. Translation gives CASSQYAQGTWNEQFF.

J is TRBJ1-3 and V is TRBV30; TRBD1 agrees at 9 bases. The CDR3 spans 20 residues. Germline V gene data show CDR1 as GTSNPN and CDR2 as SVGIG (reference sequence). V was pared by 4 bases and J by 4 bases, with 23 bases of the junction left unmatched. CDR3 nucleotides: TGTGCCTGGATCCTACCCCCCGGGACAGGGAAAAACTCGCCCGGAAACACCATATATTTT. Translating gives CAWILPPGTGKNSPGNTIYF.

The gene calls are TRBV11-2 and TRBJ1-5; weak D call: TRBD1 (5 bases). Looked up from germline, CDR1 is SGHAT and CDR2 is FQNNGV. The CDR3 extends over 15 amino acids. Trimming left V 1 base short and J 3 bases short, with 10 bases between. The CDR3 sequence: CASSLGLGANQPQHF. DNA of the CDR3: TGTGCCAGCAGCTTAGGTTTAGGGGCCAATCAGCCCCAGCATTTT.

V gene TRBV30 combines with J gene TRBJ2-3; D is undetermined. The CDR3 is made up of 11 amino acids. Trimming cost V 0 bases and J 6 bases, with 4 bases left between them. Germline V gene lookup returns CDR1 GTSNPN and CDR2 SVGIG (reference sequence). CDR3 protein: CAWSVLDTQYF. CDR3 coding DNA: TGTGCCTGGAGTGTACTTGATACGCAGTATTTT.

V and J are TRBV4-3 and TRBJ2-7; 8 positions agree with TRBD2. Unmatched junction bases numbered 4, after V lost 0 bases and J lost 0 bases. This CDR3 has 16 residues. The germline V gene encodes CDR1 LGHNA and CDR2 YSLEER. CDR3 DNA sequence: TGCGCCAGCAGCCAAGACCAGCGGGGGAGCTCCTACGAGCAGTACTTC. Translated, it gives CASSQDQRGSSYEQYF.

The rearrangement joins TRBV18 to TRBJ2-1, with D perhaps matching TRBD1 (5 bases). The V and J ends lost 0 bases and 2 bases respectively, with 8 bases between them. This CDR3 has 15 amino acids. Germline CDR1 reads KGHSH; CDR2 reads LQKENI. CDR3 DNA sequence: TGTGCCAGCTCACCACCGGTGACAGCCTACAATGAGCAGTTCTTC. Its translation is CASSPPVTAYNEQFF.

Only one count was recorded for this clone. The V call is TRBV5-8, the J call TRBJ1-4; 7 bases are a match to TRBD1. Trimming at V came to 4 bases and at J to 2 bases, leaving 14 bases not matched to a gene. The CDR3 is 18 residues long. Germline CDR1 and CDR2: SGHTS and YDEGEE. The CDR3 DNA is TGTGCCAGCAGCGGAGGGACAGCCCTCAGTGCGACTAATGAAAAACTGTTTTTT. Translating it yields CASSGGTALSATNEKLFF.

CDR3 DNA sequence: TGTGCCAGCAGCTTAACCGGAGTTGGGGTTTACAATGAGCAGTTCTTC. It yields the protein CASSLTGVGVYNEQFF. The genes are TRBV7-6 and TRBJ2-1; D gene unclear. Trimming removed 2 bases at V and 4 bases at J, with 15 bases between. The germline V gene encodes CDR1 SGHVS and CDR2 FNYEAQ. This CDR3 comprises 16 residues.

This chain uses TRBV30 with TRBJ1-2, with 9 positions matching TRBD1. This CDR3 contains 13 residues. The germline CDR1 and CDR2 sequences are GTSNPN and SVGIG (reference sequence). The ends lost 3 bases at V and 2 bases at J; junction bases unmatched: 1. CDR3 bases: TGTGCCTGGAGAGACAGGGGGAACTATGGCTACACCTTC. Its translation: CAWRDRGNYGYTF.

The V and J genes are TRBV12-1 and TRBJ2-3; the table's TRBD2 call for D was not verified on the DNA. TRBV12-1 is deemed a pseudogene. CDR3 length: 12 residues. In nucleotides, the CDR3 is TGTGCCAGCAGCGTGTCTAGCGGGCCGCAGTATTTT. This codes for CASSVSSGPQYF.

This chain links TRBV27 with TRBJ2-7, with D possibly matching TRBD1 (6 bases). The CDR3 has 14 residues. Germline assignment: CDR1 MNHEY and CDR2 SMNVEV (reference sequence). The ends were cut back, 4 bases at V and 3 bases at J, with 13 bases in the middle. CDR3 nucleotides: TGTGCCAGCAGTTGGAGACAGGAGTACTACGAGCAGTACTTC. As protein: CASSWRQEYYEQYF.

V usage is TRBV7-3 and J usage is TRBJ2-1; TRBD2 matches 12 bases. The trim removed 5 bases at V and 9 bases at J, leaving 8 bases unmatched. The CDR3 totals 15 residues. Germline CDR1 reads SGHTA; CDR2 reads FQGTGA. CDR3 sequence: CASSASGGALFEQFF. CDR3 nucleotides: TGTGCCAGCAGCGCTAGCGGGGGGGCGTTGTTTGAGCAGTTCTTC.

The V and J genes are TRBV7-9 and TRBJ2-3, with TRBD2 matching over 10 bases. Looked up from germline, CDR1 is SEHNR and CDR2 is FQNEAQ (reference sequence). The CDR3 has 15 residues. CDR3: CVLAGAVGTEDTQYF. The CDR3, as DNA: TGTGTTCTAGCGGGGGCTGTGGGTACTGAAGATACGCAGTATTTT.

V and J are TRBV5-4 and TRBJ1-4, with unresolved D. The V gene's germline CDR1 is SGHNT and CDR2 YYREEE (reference sequence). There are 14 residues in the CDR3. The V gene lost 2 bases and the J gene lost 7 bases, with 12 bases spanning the gap. The CDR3 spells CASSLGLDSEKLFF. The CDR3 DNA is TGTGCCAGCAGCTTAGGGCTGGATAGTGAAAAACTGTTTTTT.

As to this clone: An end of the junction differs from the germline gene, which may be a read error. The chain joins TRBV7-2 to TRBJ2-7, with D possibly TRBD2 on 9 matching bases. This CDR3 has 12 amino acids. Looked up from germline, CDR1 is SGHTA and CDR2 is FQGNSA. The CDR3, as DNA: TGTGCCAGCAGCCTCGCTACAGGGGGACTAGCATGG. It encodes CASSLATGGLAW.

About this clone: The sample carries other DNA sequences with the same CDR3. This chain uses TRBV5-1 with TRBJ1-5, with 7 bases fitting TRBD1. V was pared by 5 bases and J by 3 bases, with 5 bases of the junction left unmatched. This CDR3 has 14 amino acids. CDR1 is SGHRS and CDR2 is YFSETQ in the germline V gene. CDR3 loop: CASSPTGNNQPQHF. In nucleotides, the CDR3 is TGCGCCAGCAGTCCGACAGGGAACAATCAGCCCCAGCATTTT.

The chain uses TRBV5-1 and TRBJ2-2; D may be TRBD1 or TRBD2 (5 bases each). The germline V and J ends were trimmed by 4 bases and 5 bases, with 15 bases remaining between them. This CDR3 contains 15 residues. Germline assignment: CDR1 SGHRS and CDR2 YFSETQ. DNA of the CDR3: TGCGCCAGCAGCCCCGGCGCCTGGGGGACCGGGGAGCTGTTTTTT. Its translation: CASSPGAWGTGELFF.

V usage is TRBV7-2 and J usage is TRBJ2-7, with D unclear. The germline V gene has CDR1 SGHTA and CDR2 FQGNSA. CDR3 size: 14 residues. V was pared by 1 base and J by 4 bases, with 11 bases between. The CDR3 loop is CASSLVRVNYEQYF. The CDR3 DNA reads TGTGCCAGCAGCTTAGTGAGAGTAAATTACGAGCAGTACTTC.